These 7 T cell receptor beta chains were sequenced from one sample in a study of human T cells and chemical hapten exposure. From the RACE reads, TCRdb called clonotypes with MiXCR, one entry per CDR3 protein. The sample has about 35,000 distinct CDR3 sequences; 5% to 7% are singletons. The time point is: patch test 1, 2 weeks after DPC sensitization. Documented treatment: therapeutic diphenylcyclopropenone sensitization with weekly scalp DPC. Unfractionated whole blood was the source from which total RNA was extracted. Sequenced here: whole blood, sampled in connection with sensitization to the hapten diphenylcyclopropenone (DPC). The origin of the receptors is a woman aged 25 to 45 with alopecia areata. Some clones in this sample may be carry-over from other donors' samples.

In its sample, this clonotype was seen a few times. This CDR3 is CASSIEGGYGANVLTF. In DNA, the CDR3 is TGTGCCAGTAGTATTGAAGGGGGCTATGGGGCCAACGTCCTGACTTTC. The chain recombines TRBV19 with TRBJ2-6, with 7 bases fitting TRBD1. Unmatched junction bases numbered 5, after V lost 3 bases and J lost 3 bases. The V gene's germline CDR1 is LNHDA and CDR2 SQIVND (reference sequence). This CDR3 has 16 amino acids.

This clonotype was recorded many times. The rearrangement uses TRBV7-3 and TRBJ2-5; 8 positions match TRBD1. V shed 5 bases, J shed 4 bases, and the junction held 3 bases outside the gene matches. Per germline, CDR1 SGHTA and CDR2 FQGTGA. The CDR3 runs 13 residues. CDR3 in amino acids: CASSQGQGETQYF. The CDR3 bases are TGTGCCAGCAGCCAAGGACAGGGAGAGACCCAGTACTTC. The full variable domain, in which reference TRBV7-3 and TRBJ2-5 provide the parts outside the CDR3, is GAGVSQTPSNKVTEKGKYVELRCDPISGHTALYWYRQSLGQGPEFLIYFQGTGAADDSGLPNDRFFAVRPEGSVSTLKIQRTERGDSAVYLCASSQGQGETQYFGPGTRLLVL.

This chain uses TRBV12-3 or TRBV12-4 with TRBJ2-2, with a tentative D call TRBD2 (5 bases). The CDR3 covers 16 residues. Trimming shortened V by 5 bases and J by 8 bases, and 21 bases separated the two germline ends. As DNA, the CDR3 is TGTGCCAGCAGTCCCGGGATCTCCATAAGAGGGGGGGAGCTGTTTTTT. This codes for CASSPGISIRGGELFF.

Only a few counts were recorded for this clonotype. V usage is TRBV7-8 and J usage is TRBJ2-3, with 11 bases aligning to TRBD2. This CDR3 is built from 18 residues. J lost 1 base, V lost 2 bases, and 8 bases had no gene match. In germline, CDR1 is SGHVS, CDR2 FQNEAQ. CDR3 region: CASSLSSGGAGGTDTQYF. As DNA, the CDR3 is TGTGCCAGCAGCTTAAGTAGCGGGGGGGCCGGAGGCACAGATACGCAGTATTTT.

This clonotype was seen a few times. The gene calls are TRBV18 and TRBJ2-7; D is undetermined. Trimming removed 2 bases at V and 0 bases at J, with 11 bases between. Germline V gives CDR1 KGHSH, CDR2 LQKENI. The CDR3 length is 15 residues. This CDR3 reads CASSPARFSSYEQYF. Written as DNA, the CDR3 is TGTGCCAGCTCACCAGCTCGTTTTAGCTCCTACGAGCAGTACTTC.

The table lists this clonotype with many counts. The J gene is TRBJ1-1, the V gene TRBV3-1; D not certain. The CDR3 runs to 13 residues. V lost 1 base to trimming and J lost 0 bases, with 3 bases between them. Per the germline V gene, CDR1 is LGHDT and CDR2 is YNNKEL (reference sequence). CDR3 residues: CASSQGLNTEAFF. The CDR3, as DNA: TGTGCCAGCAGCCAAGGTCTGAACACTGAAGCTTTCTTT.

At least ten counts were recorded for this clonotype. This chain connects TRBV6-1 to TRBJ1-5, with TRBD1 matching over 9 bases. V lost 4 bases, J lost 2 bases, and 9 bases stayed unmatched. Germline-derived CDR1 and CDR2 are MNHNS and SASEGT. CDR3 length: 17 residues. The CDR3 sequence: CASSGWTGVAGNQPQHF. In DNA, the CDR3 is TGTGCCAGCAGTGGGTGGACAGGGGTAGCGGGCAATCAGCCCCAGCATTTT.